This section outlines one T cell receptor (beta chain) sequence together with its context. Its antigen is as yet unknown. This entry belongs to a study of T cell responses to AZD1222 COVID-19 vaccine. About the study: The analysis combined second doses at about 4 or about 12 weeks.

Germline V gives CDR1 MNHEY, CDR2 SMNVEV (reference sequence). J gave up 0 bases and V 5 bases, and 7 bases lay outside the gene matches. This CDR3 is 16 amino acids long. General study findings and limits: Among the donors, most were white British and more were female, and clonal diversity was possibly underestimated. Repertoires were collected only later (after the peak T cell response had occurred). The reported proportion of spike-specific TCRs targeting unmutated variant regions was nearly half.

Clones were read by immunoSEQ multiplex PCR, and TCRdb kept only the in-frame ones, dropping some. The sample holds under 300,000 clones, about 92% seen once. The source is an adult in good health. The sample consisted of peripheral blood, taken on day 0 of AZD1222 vaccination. The chain is built from TRBV27 and TRBJ1-5; TRBD1 aligns across 7 bases. In nucleotides, the CDR3 is TGTGCCAGCAGTCTGACAGGGACTTATAGCAATCAGCCCCAGCATTTT. This codes for CASSLTGTYSNQPQHF.